Detailed here is one T cell receptor beta chain. The data are from a study of OX40 agonist ivuxolimab in advanced cancers. The CDR3 runs to 15 residues. The V and J ends lost 1 base and 5 bases, in that order; junction bases with no gene match: 5. Germline loops: CDR1 SGHDT, CDR2 YYEEEE. The assay was immunoSEQ multiplex PCR, and TCRdb's table has in-frame clones only and misses some. The table records about 72,000 clones, less than 90% of them present only once. The chain uses TRBV5-6 and TRBJ2-5; the match to TRBD2 covers 10 bases. This receptor was taken from an adult with an advanced solid tumor such as melanoma, head and neck, liver or kidney cancer. Material: CD4+ or CD8+ T cells sorted from blood, obtained in a trial of the OX40 agonist ivuxolimab. The CDR3 coding sequence is TGTGCCAGCAGCTTGCCTAGCGGGGGCTCGGAGACCCAGTACTTC. This sequence encodes CASSLPSGGSETQYF. The full variable domain, its missing parts supplied by reference TRBV5-6 and TRBJ2-5, is DAGVTQSPTHLIKTRGQQVTLRCSPKSGHDTVSWYQQALGQGPQFIFQYYEEEERQRGNFPDRFSGHQFPNYSSELNVNALLLGDSALYLCASSLPSGGSETQYFGPGTRLLVL.